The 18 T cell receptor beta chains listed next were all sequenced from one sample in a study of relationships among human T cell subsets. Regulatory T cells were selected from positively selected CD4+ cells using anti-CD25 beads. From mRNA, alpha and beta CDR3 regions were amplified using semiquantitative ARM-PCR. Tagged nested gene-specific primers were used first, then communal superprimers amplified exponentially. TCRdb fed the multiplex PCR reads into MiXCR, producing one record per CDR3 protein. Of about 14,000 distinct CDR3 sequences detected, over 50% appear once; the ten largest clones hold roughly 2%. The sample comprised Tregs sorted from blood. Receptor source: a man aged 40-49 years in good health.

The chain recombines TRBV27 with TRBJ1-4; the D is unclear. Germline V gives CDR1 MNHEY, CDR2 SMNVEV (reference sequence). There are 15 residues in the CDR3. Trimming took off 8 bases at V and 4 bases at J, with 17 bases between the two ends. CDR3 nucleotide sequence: TGTGCCAGCCGGGCCTTCAGTTCCTTTAATGAAAAACTGTTTTTT. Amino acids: CASRAFSSFNEKLFF.

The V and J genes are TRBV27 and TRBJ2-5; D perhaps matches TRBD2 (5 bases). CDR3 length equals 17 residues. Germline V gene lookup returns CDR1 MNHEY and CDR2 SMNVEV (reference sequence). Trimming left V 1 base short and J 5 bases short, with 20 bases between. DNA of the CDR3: TGTGCCAGCAGTTTATATCCCCCTAGCTTTGGTAGGGAGACCCAGTACTTC. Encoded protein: CASSLYPPSFGRETQYF.

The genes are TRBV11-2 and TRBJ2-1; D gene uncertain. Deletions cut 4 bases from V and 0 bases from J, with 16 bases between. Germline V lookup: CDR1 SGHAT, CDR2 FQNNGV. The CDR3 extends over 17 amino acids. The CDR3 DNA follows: TGTGCCAGCAGCTCCCGCGACGCGATTACCTCCTACAATGAGCAGTTCTTC. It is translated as CASSSRDAITSYNEQFF. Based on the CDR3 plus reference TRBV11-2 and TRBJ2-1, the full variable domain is EAGVAQSPRYKIIEKRQSVAFWCNPISGHATLYWYQQILGQGPKLLIQFQNNGVVDDSQLPKDRFSAERLKGVDSTLKIQPAKLEDSAVYLCASSSRDAITSYNEQFFGPGTRLTVL.

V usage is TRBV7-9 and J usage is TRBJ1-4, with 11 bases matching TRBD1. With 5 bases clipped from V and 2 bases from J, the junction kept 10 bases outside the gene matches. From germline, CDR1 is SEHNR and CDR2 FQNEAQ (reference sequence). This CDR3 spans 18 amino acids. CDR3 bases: TGTGCCAGCAGCCCCCGGACAGGGGGCGCATGGACTAATGAAAAACTGTTTTTT. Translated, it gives CASSPRTGGAWTNEKLFF.

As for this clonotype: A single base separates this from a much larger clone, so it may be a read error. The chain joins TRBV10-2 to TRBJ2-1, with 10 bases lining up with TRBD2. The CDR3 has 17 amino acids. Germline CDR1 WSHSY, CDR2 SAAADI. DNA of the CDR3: TGCACCAGCAGTGAGTCGTCGCTAGCGGGAGTTAGTAATGAGCAGTTCTTC. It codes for CTSSESSLAGVSNEQFF.

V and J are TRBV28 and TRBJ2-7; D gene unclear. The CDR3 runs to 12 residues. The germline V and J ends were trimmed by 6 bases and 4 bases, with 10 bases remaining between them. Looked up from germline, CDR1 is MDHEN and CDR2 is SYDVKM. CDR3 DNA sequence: TGTGCCAGCAGGAGCACCAGGTACGAGCAGTACTTC. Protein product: CASRSTRYEQYF.

Here the CDR3 DNA reads TGCAGCGTTGTGGGGACAATGAACACTGAAGCTTTCTTT. Its translation: CSVVGTMNTEAFF. The chain joins TRBV29-1 to TRBJ1-1, with D perhaps matching TRBD1 (6 bases). Germline V gene lookup returns CDR1 SQVTM and CDR2 ANQGSEA. V dropped 4 bases and J dropped 0 bases, with 9 bases sitting between them. The CDR3 length is 13 residues.

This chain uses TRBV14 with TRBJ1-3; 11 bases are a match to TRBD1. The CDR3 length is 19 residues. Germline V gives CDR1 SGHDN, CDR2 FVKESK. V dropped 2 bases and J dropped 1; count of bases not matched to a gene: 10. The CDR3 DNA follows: TGTGCCAGCAGCCAAAAGCCCCTTGGACAGGGGGCGTCTGGAAACACCATATATTTT. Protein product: CASSQKPLGQGASGNTIYF.

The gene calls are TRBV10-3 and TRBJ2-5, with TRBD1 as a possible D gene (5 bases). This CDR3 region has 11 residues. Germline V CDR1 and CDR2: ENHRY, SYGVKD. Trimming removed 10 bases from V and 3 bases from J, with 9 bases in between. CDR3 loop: CATQGKETQYF. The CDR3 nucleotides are TGTGCCACCCAGGGAAAAGAGACCCAGTACTTC.

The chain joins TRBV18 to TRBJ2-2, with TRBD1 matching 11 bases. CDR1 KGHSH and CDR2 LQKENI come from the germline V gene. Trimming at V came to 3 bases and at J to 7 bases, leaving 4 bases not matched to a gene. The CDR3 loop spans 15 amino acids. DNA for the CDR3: TGTGCCAGCTCACCTGGACAGGGGGCTATCGGGGAGCTGTTTTTT. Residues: CASSPGQGAIGELFF.

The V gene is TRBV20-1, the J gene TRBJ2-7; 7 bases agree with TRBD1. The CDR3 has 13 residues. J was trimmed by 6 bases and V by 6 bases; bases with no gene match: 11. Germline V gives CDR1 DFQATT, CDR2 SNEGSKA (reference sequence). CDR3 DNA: TGCAGTGCACTAAGGGACAGCGAAGGCGAGCAGTACTTC. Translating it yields CSALRDSEGEQYF.

The CDR3 protein is CSVSQGDYGYTF. Written as DNA, the CDR3 is TGCAGCGTATCCCAGGGGGACTATGGCTACACCTTC. V and J are TRBV29-1 and TRBJ1-2, with TRBD1 identical over 7 bases. The V and J ends lost 6 bases and 3 bases, in that order; junction bases with no gene match: 4. Germline CDR1 is SQVTM and CDR2 is ANQGSEA. This CDR3 is 12 amino acids long.

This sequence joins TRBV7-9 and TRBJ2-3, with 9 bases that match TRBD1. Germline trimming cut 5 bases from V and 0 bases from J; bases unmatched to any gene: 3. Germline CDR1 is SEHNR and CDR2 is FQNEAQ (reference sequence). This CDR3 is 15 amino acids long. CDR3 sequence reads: CASSRGQGSTDTQYF. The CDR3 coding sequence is TGTGCCAGCAGCCGAGGACAGGGGAGCACAGATACGCAGTATTTT. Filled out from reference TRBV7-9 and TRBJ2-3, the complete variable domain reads DTGVSQNPRHKITKRGQNVTFRCDPISEHNRLYWYRQTLGQGPEFLTYFQNEAQLEKSRLLSDRFSAERPKGSFSTLEIQRTEQGDSAMYLCASSRGQGSTDTQYFGPGTRLTVL.

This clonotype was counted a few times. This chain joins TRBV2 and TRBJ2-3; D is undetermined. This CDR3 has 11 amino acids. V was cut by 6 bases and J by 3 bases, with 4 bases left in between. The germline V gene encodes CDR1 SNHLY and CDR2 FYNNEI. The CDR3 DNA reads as TGTGCCAGCAGCGAGACAGATACGCAGTATTTT. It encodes CASSETDTQYF.

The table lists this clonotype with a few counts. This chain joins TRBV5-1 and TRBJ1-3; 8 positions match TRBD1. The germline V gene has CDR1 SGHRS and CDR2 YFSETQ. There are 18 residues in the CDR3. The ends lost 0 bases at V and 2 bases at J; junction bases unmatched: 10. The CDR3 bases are TGCGCCAGCAGCTTGGCCACACTCCAGGGGGCGGCTGGAAACACCATATATTTT. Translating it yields CASSLATLQGAAGNTIYF.

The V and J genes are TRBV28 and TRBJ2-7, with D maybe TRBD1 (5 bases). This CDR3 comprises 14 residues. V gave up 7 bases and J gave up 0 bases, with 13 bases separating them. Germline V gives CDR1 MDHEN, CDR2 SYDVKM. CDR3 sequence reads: CASKQGASSYEQYF. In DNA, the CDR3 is TGTGCCAGCAAGCAGGGTGCCAGCTCCTACGAGCAGTACTTC.

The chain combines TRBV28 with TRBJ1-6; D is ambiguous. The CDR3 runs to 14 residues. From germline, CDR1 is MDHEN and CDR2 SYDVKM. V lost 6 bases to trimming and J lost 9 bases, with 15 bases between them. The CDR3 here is CASSTLIRASPLHF. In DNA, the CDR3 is TGTGCCAGCAGCACTTTAATCCGGGCTTCACCCCTCCACTTT.

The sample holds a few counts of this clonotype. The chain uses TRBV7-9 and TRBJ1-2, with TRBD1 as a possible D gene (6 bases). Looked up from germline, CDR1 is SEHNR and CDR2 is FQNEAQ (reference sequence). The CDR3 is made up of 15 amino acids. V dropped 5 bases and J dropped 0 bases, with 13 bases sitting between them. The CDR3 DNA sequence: TGTGCCAGCAGCCCGATAGGGGGAGCTAACTATGGCTACACCTTC. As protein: CASSPIGGANYGYTF.